What follows are 3 T cell receptor beta chains derived from one specimen sequenced in a study of radiation and T cells in renal cell carcinoma. Regarding time point: blood 4 weeks post-SBRT, at nephrectomy. Treatment indicated: 15 Gy SBRT to primary tumor, nephrectomy 4 weeks later. Some clones are missing from TCRdb's copy, which holds only in-frame ones; the method was immunoSEQ multiplex PCR. The repertoire holds approximately 86,000 clones, around four fifths seen once, with roughly 10% in the top ten. Sequences were derived from blood, sampled from a patient whose treatment included radiotherapy and nephrectomy. These receptors originate from a middle-aged man with renal cell carcinoma.

The chain uses TRBV7-2 and TRBJ2-3; 12 bases line up with TRBD2. Germline loops: CDR1 SGHTA, CDR2 FQGNSA. The CDR3 loop spans 18 amino acids. With 5 bases clipped from V and 0 bases from J, the junction kept 9 bases outside the gene matches. The CDR3 spells CASSLGTSGPPSTDTQYF. In nucleotides, the CDR3 is TGTGCCAGCAGCCTGGGGACTAGCGGGCCGCCTAGCACAGATACGCAGTATTTT.

Note on this clone: At one boundary the junction diverges from the germline segment, which might be a read error. CDR3 nucleotide sequence: TGCGCCAGCAGCTTGGCCGGGACTAGCGGGGTCCCCGACTTC. Its translation: CASSLAGTSGVPDF. The chain couples TRBV5-1 to TRBJ2-7; 13 bases agree with TRBD2. The CDR3 is made up of 14 amino acids. From germline, CDR1 is SGHRS and CDR2 YFSETQ.

This clone was detected only a few times. The V call is TRBV12-5, the J call TRBJ2-2; weak D call: TRBD1 (6 bases). V gave up 4 bases and J gave up 7 bases, with 13 bases separating them. CDR3 length equals 14 residues. The germline V gene encodes CDR1 LGHNT and CDR2 FRNRAP. The CDR3 sequence is CASGSQGADGELFF. The CDR3 nucleotides read TGTGCTAGTGGTTCACAGGGAGCGGACGGGGAGCTGTTTTTT.